These 2 T cell receptor beta chains share one sample of origin, sequenced in a study of T cell repertoires in cytomegalovirus infection. Their antigen targets remain unknown. MiXCR, run by TCRdb on the reads, gives a single entry per CDR3 protein. This table has about 500,000 distinct CDR3 sequences, about 33% appearing once. The sample here was cultured PBMCs, taken from culture after CMV antigen stimulation. The receptors here all came from a human donor in good health (CMV status not recorded). Some clones in this sample may be carry-over from other donors' samples.

The chain employs TRBV6-2 or TRBV6-3 and TRBJ1-5; no clear D. CDR1 is MNHEY and CDR2 is SVGEGT in the germline V gene. This CDR3 is 16 amino acids long. Trimming took off 2 bases at V and 0 bases at J, with 11 bases between the two ends. The CDR3 spells CASSYAGEYSNQPQHF. The CDR3 nucleotides read TGTGCCAGCAGTTACGCCGGGGAATATAGCAATCAGCCCCAGCATTTT.

The chain uses TRBV7-6 and TRBJ2-3; D unresolved. Germline V gene sequence: CDR1 SGHVS, CDR2 FNYEAQ. The CDR3 is 13 residues long. V lost 1 base to trimming and J lost 3 bases, with 5 bases between them. The CDR3 sequence is CASSLGETDTQYF. The CDR3 bases are TGTGCCAGCAGCTTAGGAGAGACAGATACGCAGTATTTT.